These 7 T cell receptor beta chains originate from one sample sequenced in a study of blood T cell repertoires in COVID-19. The protocol was immunoSEQ multiplex PCR, while the TCRdb copy is restricted to in-frame clones and leaves out a portion. The table lists under 450,000 clones, over 75% of them singletons, with under 2% in the top ten. Material: peripheral blood. The receptors come from a woman between 40 and 55 years old with COVID-19, enrolled during active disease.

The V call is TRBV5-4, the J call TRBJ2-5, with TRBD1 identical over 10 bases. This CDR3 is built from 15 residues. CDR1 and CDR2 (germline): SGHNT, YYREEE (reference sequence). V trimming: 4 bases; J trimming: 2 bases; junction bases outside the gene matches: 5. Here the CDR3 DNA reads TGTGCCAGCAGCCTGAGGGACAGGGGTCAAGAGACCCAGTACTTC. Protein product: CASSLRDRGQETQYF.

CDR3 loop: CASSLVSGQGRYEQYF. CDR3 nucleotide sequence: TGTGCCAGCAGCTTAGTCTCCGGACAGGGTCGATACGAGCAGTACTTC. V usage is TRBV7-2 and J usage is TRBJ2-7, with 8 bases fitting TRBD1. The CDR3 consists of 16 residues. The V segment lost 1 base and the J segment 4 bases; nucleotides outside the gene matches: 9. Per the germline V gene, CDR1 is SGHTA and CDR2 is FQGNSA.

The chain joins TRBV27 to TRBJ2-3; TRBD2 might be the D (5 bases). V was clipped by 3 bases and J by 6 bases, with 16 bases between them. Looked up from germline, CDR1 is MNHEY and CDR2 is SMNVEV (reference sequence). The CDR3 length is 15 residues. The CDR3 DNA is TGTGCCAGCAGTTTGACACGCTACCGCGGGGATACGCAGTATTTT. Encoded protein: CASSLTRYRGDTQYF.

The J gene is TRBJ2-5, the V gene TRBV5-4; D may be TRBD1 (5 bases). This CDR3 contains 14 residues. Germline assignment: CDR1 SGHNT and CDR2 YYREEE (reference sequence). Trimming took 6 bases from V and 3 from J, leaving 15 bases between them. CDR3 sequence reads: CASKLARVEETQYF. For the CDR3, the DNA is TGTGCCAGCAAATTAGCCAGGGTGGAAGAGACCCAGTACTTC.

A single count supports this clone. This chain connects TRBV19 to TRBJ1-5; D is perhaps TRBD1 (5 bases). There are 14 residues in the CDR3. The germline gives CDR1 LNHDA, CDR2 SQIVND (reference sequence). V was trimmed by 4 bases and J by 7 bases, leaving 14 bases between them. DNA for the CDR3: TGTGCCAGTAGTAAGATGCAGGGTGAACAGCCCCAGCATTTT. Encoded protein: CASSKMQGEQPQHF.

CDR3 nucleotides: TGTGCCATCAGTGACGGGGAGGGCTACACCTTC. It translates to CAISDGEGYTF. This chain uses TRBV10-3 with TRBJ1-2, with unresolved D. V was shortened by 3 bases and J by 8 bases, with 7 bases between the two germline ends. The CDR3 spans 11 residues. Per the germline V gene, CDR1 is ENHRY and CDR2 is SYGVKD.

The chain recombines TRBV12-3 or TRBV12-4 with TRBJ1-5; D unresolved. This CDR3 is built from 12 residues. The CDR3 loop reads CASGRRRQPQHF. The CDR3 DNA follows: TGTGCTTCTGGGAGGAGACGTCAGCCCCAGCATTTT.